This T cell receptor beta chain was retrieved from a study of blood T cell repertoires in COVID-19. Study overall: Samples taken during acute and convalescent COVID-19 were collected in the United States, Italy and Spain.

How the authors handled the data: Reference gene primer amplification gave estimated nucleated cell counts. Clones were sequenced by immunoSEQ multiplex PCR, and TCRdb holds only the in-frame ones, with some missing. That table furnishes V, J and clone size, whereas the DNA furnished D and trimming. The sample includes around 400,000 clones, about four fifths of them seen just once. The V end was cut by 4 bases, the J end by 1 base, with 12 bases between. Per the germline V gene, CDR1 is SGHDN and CDR2 is FVKESK. This CDR3 has 15 amino acids. Assignments of participants to cohorts depended upon their own reported clinical history. Either two negative PCRs, clearance, or symptom resolution qualified Cohort 3 donors as recovered.

The chain joins TRBV14 to TRBJ2-3, with D maybe TRBD1 (5 bases). The sequencing sample was made of PBMCs or T cells enriched from blood (not recorded which). The sequence derives from a woman in her 50s who had recovered from COVID-19. The CDR3 spells CASSLFGHGTDTQYF. For the CDR3, the DNA is TGTGCCAGCAGCCTGTTTGGACACGGCACAGATACGCAGTATTTT.